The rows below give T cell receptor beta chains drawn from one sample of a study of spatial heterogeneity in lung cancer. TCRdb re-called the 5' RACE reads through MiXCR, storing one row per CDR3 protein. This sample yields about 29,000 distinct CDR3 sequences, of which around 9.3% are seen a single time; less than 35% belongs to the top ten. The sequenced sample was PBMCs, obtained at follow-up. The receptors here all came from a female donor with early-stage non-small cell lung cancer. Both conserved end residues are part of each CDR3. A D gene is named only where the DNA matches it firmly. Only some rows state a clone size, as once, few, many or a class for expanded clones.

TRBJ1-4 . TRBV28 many TGTGCCAGCAGCGTTAGGGATGAAAAACTGTTTTTT CASSVRDEKLFF
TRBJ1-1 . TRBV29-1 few TGCAGCGTTGAGGTGAACACTGAAGCTTTCTTT CSVEVNTEAFF
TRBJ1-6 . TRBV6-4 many TGTGCCAGCAGGAGCTCCTATAATTCACCCCTCCACTTT CASRSSYNSPLHF
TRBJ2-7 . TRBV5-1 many TGCGCCAGCAGCCTAAACTACGAGCAGTACTTC CASSLNYEQYF
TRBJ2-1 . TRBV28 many TGTGCCAGCAGTTTTCAGGGCTACAATGAGCAGTTCTTC CASSFQGYNEQFF
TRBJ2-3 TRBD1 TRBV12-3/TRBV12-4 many TGTGCCAGCAGCATTGGGACAGGGGCCAACACAGATACGCAGTATTTT CASSIGTGANTDTQYF
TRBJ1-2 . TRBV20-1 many TGCAGTGCGCTAACTGTGGACCCCGTCTATGATGGCTACACCTTC CSALTVDPVYDGYTF
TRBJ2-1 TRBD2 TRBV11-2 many TGTGCCAGCAGCTTAGAGTACGGCGGGGGCTACAATGAGCAGTTCTTC CASSLEYGGGYNEQFF
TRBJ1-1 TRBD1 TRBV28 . TGTGCCAGCAGCCGACCCTTCCAGGGGGCGCAGGGAAACACTGAAGCTTTCTTT CASSRPFQGAQGNTEAFF
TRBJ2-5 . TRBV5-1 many TGCGCCAGCAGCTTGGGAATGGACAGCGGGTCGTCCCAGTACTTC CASSLGMDSGSSQYF
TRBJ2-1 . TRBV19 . TGTGCCAGTAGTATAGCCATAGCGGAAGATGAGCAGTTCTTC CASSIAIAEDEQFF
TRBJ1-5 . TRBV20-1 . TGCAGTGCTAGTGGCAGGCTCAATCAGCCCCAGCATTTT CSASGRLNQPQHF
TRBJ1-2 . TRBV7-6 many TGTGCCAGCAGCCCGGAACCGTCCTATGGCTACACCTTC CASSPEPSYGYTF
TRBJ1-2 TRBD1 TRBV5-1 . TGCGCCAGCTCTGATCCCGGGACAGGGGTATATGGCTACACCTTC CASSDPGTGVYGYTF
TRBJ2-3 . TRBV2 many TGTGCCAGCAGTGATAACAGTCGCACAGATACGCAGTATTTT CASSDNSRTDTQYF
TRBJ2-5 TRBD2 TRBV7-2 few TGTGCCAGCAGCCCCATTGGGATTAGCGGGCCACAAGAGACCCAGTACTTC CASSPIGISGPQETQYF
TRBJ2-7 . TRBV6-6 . TGTGCCAGCAGTTACTCGCCTCACGAGCAGTACTTC CASSYSPHEQYF
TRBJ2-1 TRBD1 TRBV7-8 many TGTGCCAGCAGCTACGACAGGGGACTCGCCCTCTACAATGAGCAGTTCTTC CASSYDRGLALYNEQFF
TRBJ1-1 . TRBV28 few TGTGCCAGCAGTTTATTGGGCAGCCAGGGCACTGAAGCTTTCTTT CASSLLGSQGTEAFF
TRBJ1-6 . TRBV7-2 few TGTGCCAGCAGCTTAGTGCCGAGCTCCTATAATTCACCCCTCCACTTT CASSLVPSSYNSPLHF
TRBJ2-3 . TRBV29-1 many TGCAGCGTAGGTGGACCGACAGCAGATACGCAGTATTTT CSVGGPTADTQYF
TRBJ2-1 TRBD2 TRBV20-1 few TGCAGTACCTTTAGCGGGGGGTACAATGAGCAGTTCTTC CSTFSGGYNEQFF
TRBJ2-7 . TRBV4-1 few TGCGCCAGCAGCCCTTCCAGGGGGGCCTACGAGCAGTACTTC CASSPSRGAYEQYF
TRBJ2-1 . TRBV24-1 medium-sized TGTGCCACCAGTTTAGGGGACAATGAGCAGTTCTTC CATSLGDNEQFF
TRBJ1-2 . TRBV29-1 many TGCAGCGCCCTGGACCGAGGAGGCTACACCTTC CSALDRGGYTF
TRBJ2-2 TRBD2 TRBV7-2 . TGTGCCAGCAGCTTAAAGCCCGGGGGGGTCCGGGAGCTGTTTTTT CASSLKPGGVRELFF
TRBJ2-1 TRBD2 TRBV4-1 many TGCGCCAGCAGCCAAGATTTAGCGGGGTACAATGAGCAGTTCTTC CASSQDLAGYNEQFF
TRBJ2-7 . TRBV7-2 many TGTGCCAGCAGGACAGGTGCCTACTCCTACGAGCAGTACTTC CASRTGAYSYEQYF
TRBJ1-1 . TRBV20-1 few TGCAGTGCTTTTCCGGGAGCTTTCTTT CSAFPGAFF
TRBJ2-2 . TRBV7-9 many TGTGCCAGCAGCTTCCGGGACTTAAACACCGGGGAGCTGTTTTTT CASSFRDLNTGELFF
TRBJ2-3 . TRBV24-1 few TGTGCCACCGAGTCGTCTTTTGAGTCAACAGATACGCAGTATTTT CATESSFESTDTQYF
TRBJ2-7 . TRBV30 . TGTGCCTGGGGCGTCGACTCCTACGAGCAGTACTTC CAWGVDSYEQYF
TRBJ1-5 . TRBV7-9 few TGTGCCAGCAGCCAGACCGAAGGGAAACCGCATTTT CASSQTEGKPHF
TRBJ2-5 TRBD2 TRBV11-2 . TGTGCCAGCAGCTTAGGCCCTCCAGCGGGGGGACAACAGACCCAGTACTTC CASSLGPPAGGQQTQYF
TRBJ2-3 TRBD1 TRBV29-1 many TGCAGCGTTGATCCGGGGACAGGAGGGGATACGCAGTATTTT CSVDPGTGGDTQYF
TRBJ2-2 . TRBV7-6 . TGTGCCAGCAGCTTGTTAGGGGCTGACACCGGGGAGCTGTTTTTT CASSLLGADTGELFF
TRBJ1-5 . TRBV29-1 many TGCAGCGTTGATACGGGGGAGGGCAATCAGCCCCAGCATTTT CSVDTGEGNQPQHF
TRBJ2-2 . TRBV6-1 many TGTGCCAGCAGTGAAAGGGAGATCGGGGAGCTGTTTTTT CASSEREIGELFF
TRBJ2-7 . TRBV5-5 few TGTGCCAGCAGCCCAGAGGCCGGACTTTCCTACGAGCAGTACTTC CASSPEAGLSYEQYF
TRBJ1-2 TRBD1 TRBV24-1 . TGTGCCACCAGTGATTCCGACAGGGGGGGCTACACCTTC CATSDSDRGGYTF
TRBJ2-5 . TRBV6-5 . TGTGCCAGCAGTTTTGACGGGGGTGGGGAGACCCAGTACTTC CASSFDGGGETQYF
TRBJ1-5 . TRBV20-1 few TGCAGTGCTAGGAACAGAGGGAGCAATCAGCCCCAGCATTTT CSARNRGSNQPQHF
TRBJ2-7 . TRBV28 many TGTGCCAGCAGTCCGACCTCGGGCGAGCAGTACTTC CASSPTSGEQYF
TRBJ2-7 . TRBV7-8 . TGTGCCAGCAGCTTAGTAGGGGACGGCGAGCAGTACTTC CASSLVGDGEQYF
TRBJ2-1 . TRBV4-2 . TGTGCCAGCAGCCAAGATGGGGCGCAAGGCGAGCAGTTCTTC CASSQDGAQGEQFF
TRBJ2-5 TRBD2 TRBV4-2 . TGTGCCAGCAGCCAAGCATTGGCGGGGGGGCCTGGGGTAGAGACCCAGTACTTC CASSQALAGGPGVETQYF
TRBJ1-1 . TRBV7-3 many TGTGCCAGCAGCTTAGCGGGGGGCGGCACTGAAGCTTTCTTT CASSLAGGGTEAFF
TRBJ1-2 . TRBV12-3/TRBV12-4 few TGTGCCAGCACCCATGCCGAAAACTATGGCTACACCTTC CASTHAENYGYTF
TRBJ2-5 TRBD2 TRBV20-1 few TGCAGTGCTAGAGTCGGACTAGTCCAAGAGACCCAGTACTTC CSARVGLVQETQYF
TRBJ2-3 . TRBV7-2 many TGTGCCAGCAGCATCACCACAGATACGCAGTATTTT CASSITTDTQYF
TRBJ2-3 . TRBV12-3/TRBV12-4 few TGTGCCAGCAGTTTATACCCTCCAGGGGTAGACACAGATACGCAGTATTTT CASSLYPPGVDTDTQYF
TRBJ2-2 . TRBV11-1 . TGTGCCAGCAGCTTTGGGGGGGCCGACACCGGGGAGCTGTTTTTT CASSFGGADTGELFF
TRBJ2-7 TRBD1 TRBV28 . TGTGCCAGCAGTACACAGGGGTACGAGCAGTACTTC CASSTQGYEQYF
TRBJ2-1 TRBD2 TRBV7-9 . TGTGCCAGCACCCCTCCGGGGGGGTCGTCCTACAATGAGCAGTTCTTC CASTPPGGSSYNEQFF